This T cell receptor (beta chain) emerged from a study of blood T cell repertoires in COVID-19. Participants had their cohort set by participant-reported clinical history. The method was immunoSEQ multiplex PCR; TCRdb's version includes in-frame clones alone and lacks a portion of them. The sample has 200,000 to 300,000 clones; approximately 83% are singletons. Germline assignment: CDR1 PRHDT and CDR2 FYEKMQ (reference sequence). The CDR3 totals 13 residues. Trimming left V 4 bases short and J 5 bases short, with 10 bases between. The receptor's source is a middle-aged woman with acute COVID-19. Sequenced input: PBMCs or T cells enriched from blood (not recorded which). The rearrangement links TRBV13 to TRBJ2-3; a weak D match, TRBD1 (6 bases). CDR3 in amino acids: CASSWTQGDTQYF. The CDR3 DNA sequence: TGTGCCAGCAGCTGGACACAGGGAGATACGCAGTATTTT. Using reference TRBV13 and TRBJ2-3 for the parts outside the CDR3, the full variable domain is AAGVIQSPRHLIKEKRETATLKCYPIPRHDTVYWYQQGPGQDPQFLISFYEKMQSDKGSIPDRFSAQQFSDYHSELNMSSLELGDSALYFCASSWTQGDTQYFGPGTRLTVL.